The next 17 T cell receptor beta chains were all read from a single sample in a study of identical twins listed by TCRdb under 2016. The library was generated by 5' RACE. The instrument given in TCRdb is Illumina HiSeq 2000. Starting from the raw public reads, TCRdb applied fastp trimming at Q25, assembled clones with MiXCR and retained in-frame beta chains. Rows matching on CDR3 protein sequence are summarized as one entry with the most common DNA and genes. This sample holds some 570,000 distinct CDR3 sequences; around 20% were observed only once. The ten biggest clones cover approximately 0.52% of the sample. The sample was also reused in another study, on yellow fever vaccine responses in identical twins.

The specimen sequenced was CD4+ T cells sorted from blood. The receptors shown here come from a woman aged 18-29 years in good health.

This chain uses TRBV11-2 with TRBJ1-1, with a weak D call TRBD1 (5 bases). From germline, CDR1 is SGHAT and CDR2 FQNNGV. This CDR3 region has 16 residues. Deletions cut 0 bases from V and 10 bases from J, with 21 bases between. The CDR3 region is CASSLDLGVAKGGAFF. CDR3 nucleotides: TGTGCCAGCAGCTTAGATTTGGGGGTGGCCAAAGGTGGAGCTTTCTTT.

The chain combines TRBV7-9 with TRBJ2-5; D might be TRBD1 (6 bases). The CDR3 loop spans 16 amino acids. Germline V gene lookup returns CDR1 SEHNR and CDR2 FQNEAQ (reference sequence). Trimming took 2 bases from V and 3 from J, leaving 16 bases between them. The CDR3 here is CASSLQSQGFKETQYF. The CDR3 DNA follows: TGTGCCAGCAGCTTACAGAGCCAGGGGTTTAAAGAGACCCAGTACTTC.

The J gene is TRBJ2-1, the V gene TRBV28, with 7 bases fitting TRBD1. Germline V gives CDR1 MDHEN, CDR2 SYDVKM. V trimming: 10 bases; J trimming: 5 bases; junction bases outside the gene matches: 8. CDR3 length: 13 amino acids. CDR3 in DNA: TGTGCCATCTTAGACAGGGTCAACAATGAGCAGTTCTTC. The encoded protein is CAILDRVNNEQFF.

This clonotype was recorded at least ten times. A read error may account for a junction end that differs from germline. The chain couples TRBV5-1 to TRBJ2-7; 8 bases are shared with TRBD1. The length of the CDR3 is 14 residues. CDR1 and CDR2 from the germline V gene are SGHRS and YFSETQ. In DNA, the CDR3 is TGTGCCAGCAGCTTAGGGACAGGCACCTACGAGCAGTACTTC. Translating it yields CASSLGTGTYEQYF.

The genes are TRBV4-2 and TRBJ1-3; no reliable D call. The ends were cut back, 1 base at V and 1 base at J, with 8 bases in the middle. CDR3 length: 15 amino acids. Germline V gives CDR1 LGHNA, CDR2 YNFKEQ. CDR3 amino acids: CASSQGTTSGNTIYF. The DNA of the CDR3 is TGTGCCAGCAGCCAAGGTACGACTTCTGGAAACACCATATATTTT.

There are a few counts of this clonotype. The CDR3 spells CASSLRLTSGGAFPRNNEQFF. The DNA for the CDR3 is TGTGCCAGCAGCTTACGCTTGACTAGCGGGGGGGCGTTCCCCCGAAACAATGAGCAGTTCTTC. This chain uses TRBV7-2 with TRBJ2-1, with 14 nucleotides matching TRBD2. CDR1 SGHTA and CDR2 FQGNSA come from the germline V gene. The ends lost 2 bases at V and 5 bases at J; junction bases unmatched: 17. This CDR3 contains 21 residues. Using reference TRBV7-2 and TRBJ2-1 for the parts outside the CDR3, the full variable domain is GAGVSQSPSNKVTEKGKDVELRCDPISGHTALYWYRQSLGQGLEFLIYFQGNSAPDKSGLPSDRFSAERTGGSVSTLTIQRTQQEDSAVYLCASSLRLTSGGAFPRNNEQFFGPGTRLTVL.

As DNA, the CDR3 is TGTGCCAGCAGTGGCCCCCCCGGCAGGATTCAGTACTTC. Protein product: CASSGPPGRIQYF. This rearrangement joins TRBV2 to TRBJ2-4; D is unclear. Germline V lookup: CDR1 SNHLY, CDR2 FYNNEI. The length of the CDR3 is 13 residues. Between the trimmed V and J ends, which lost 4 bases and 10 bases, there was a span of 14 bases.

The chain recombines TRBV12-5 with TRBJ2-1; perhaps TRBD2 as D (5 bases). V lost 3 bases, J lost 7 bases, and 13 bases lay in between. This CDR3 has 14 residues. CDR1 and CDR2 (germline): LGHNT, FRNRAP. The CDR3 nucleotides are TGTGCTAGTGGTTTAAACCCCATAGCGAATGAGCAGTTCTTC. This translates into CASGLNPIANEQFF.

V usage is TRBV24-1 and J usage is TRBJ1-2; D is perhaps TRBD1 (5 bases). V was cut by 3 bases and J by 3 bases, with 7 bases left in between. The CDR3 totals 13 residues. From germline, CDR1 is KGHDR and CDR2 SFDVKD. CDR3 residues: CATSDRRDYGYTF. CDR3 sequence (DNA): TGTGCCACCAGTGATCGCAGGGACTATGGCTACACCTTC.

This clonotype was seen at least ten times. This chain links TRBV6-1 with TRBJ2-1; 8 nucleotides match TRBD2. This CDR3 contains 18 residues. Per germline, CDR1 MNHNS and CDR2 SASEGT. The V gene end was trimmed by 6 bases and the J gene end by 7 bases; junction bases not matched to a gene: 20. The CDR3 loop is CASSPGGLVANQGNEQFF. The CDR3 nucleotides are TGTGCCAGCAGCCCTGGGGGACTAGTGGCAAATCAAGGGAATGAGCAGTTCTTC.

This chain joins TRBV20-1 and TRBJ2-1; TRBD2 matches 7 bases. The CDR3 has 15 amino acids. V was clipped by 0 bases and J by 5 bases; unmatched bases: 7. Per the germline V gene, CDR1 is DFQATT and CDR2 is SNEGSKA (reference sequence). The CDR3 nucleotides read TGCAGTGCTAGAGAGGGGGGAGCGGGGCACAATGAGCAGTTCTTC. Translated, it gives CSAREGGAGHNEQFF.

The V and J genes are TRBV28 and TRBJ2-1; TRBD1 matches 7 bases. The germline V gene encodes CDR1 MDHEN and CDR2 SYDVKM. CDR3 length equals 14 residues. The junction had 5 bases not matched to a gene; V was cut back by 9 bases and J by 0 bases. The CDR3 loop reads CASPRGLSYNEQFF. The CDR3 region has the DNA TGTGCCAGTCCAAGGGGGCTCTCCTACAATGAGCAGTTCTTC.

This clonotype came up a few times. The rearrangement links TRBV15 to TRBJ2-3, with TRBD2 matching over 12 bases. Germline CDR1 and CDR2: LNHNV and YYDKDF (reference sequence). Losses at the gene ends were 3 bases for V and 4 bases for J; bases not matched to a gene: 5. The CDR3 runs to 16 residues. CDR3 DNA: TGTGCCACCAGCAGTGAGGGACTAGCGGGTTCAGATACGCAGTATTTT. Residues: CATSSEGLAGSDTQYF.

The rearrangement uses TRBV11-1 and TRBJ2-3; TRBD2 aligns across 10 bases. Germline V gene data show CDR1 as SGHAT and CDR2 as FQDESV (reference sequence). The CDR3 consists of 18 residues. V lost 7 bases to trimming and J lost 1 base; unmatched junction nucleotides: 14. CDR3 DNA sequence: TGTGCCAGCACCCCCAAGGAGCGGGGGGGCCTCGGCACAGATACGCAGTATTTT. Translating it yields CASTPKERGGLGTDTQYF.

V and J are TRBV11-2 and TRBJ1-1; 9 bases are a match to TRBD1. From germline, CDR1 is SGHAT and CDR2 FQNNGV. This CDR3 is built from 15 residues. V gave up 1 base and J gave up 1 base; unmatched junction bases: 1. In DNA, the CDR3 is TGTGCCAGCAGCTTAGCGGACAGGGGGAACACTGAAGCTTTCTTT. Encoded protein: CASSLADRGNTEAFF.

This clonotype has ten or more counts. An end of the junction does not agree with germline; a read error may underlie this. The chain recombines TRBV16 with TRBJ1-5, with 8 nucleotides matching TRBD1. Germline V gene lookup returns CDR1 KGHSY and CDR2 FQNENV. CDR3 length: 14 residues. The DNA for the CDR3 is TGTGCCAGCAGCCAAGGGACAGGTAATCTGCCCCAGCATTTT. It encodes CASSQGTGNLPQHF.

The V call is TRBV20-1, the J call TRBJ2-1; TRBD2 agrees at 10 bases. Germline V gene sequence: CDR1 DFQATT, CDR2 SNEGSKA (reference sequence). The CDR3 totals 14 residues. J lost 3 bases, V lost 5 bases, and 4 bases had no gene match. CDR3 in DNA: TGCAGTGCTTTACTAGCGGGGATCTACAATGAGCAGTTCTTC. This encodes CSALLAGIYNEQFF.